A selection of T cell receptor beta chains follows, all from one sample in a study of T cell changes during pregnancy in multiple sclerosis. The data were produced by immunoSEQ multiplex PCR, yet TCRdb's version contains in-frame clones alone and is incomplete. Of about 79,000 clones detected, under 95% appear once; the ten largest clones hold approximately 0.45%. Here the sequenced sample was CD4+ T cells from peripheral blood mononuclear cells, taken in the second trimester of pregnancy. These receptors originate from a female donor with multiple sclerosis, enrolled in a pregnancy study. Each CDR3 is given with its conserved first and last residue. A D gene is named only where the DNA matches it firmly. Clone size, where shown, is once, few, many, or a class for clones that have expanded.

d_call	clone_size	v_call	j_call	cdr3_aa	cdr3_nt
-	few	TRBV18	TRBJ1-2	CASSRPGGAAGYTF	TGTGCCAGCTCACGCCCGGGGGGGGCGGCTGGCTACACCTTC
-	-	TRBV2	TRBJ1-6	CASMPRRNSPLHF	TGTGCCAGCATGCCGCGTCGGAATTCACCCCTCCACTTT
-	-	TRBV18	TRBJ2-7	CASSPSGHDEQYF	TGTGCCAGCTCACCATCTGGACATGACGAGCAGTACTTC
-	-	TRBV6-6	TRBJ2-7	CASSYSQGGGYEQYF	TGTGCCAGCAGTTACTCCCAGGGGGGAGGCTACGAGCAGTACTTC
-	few	TRBV29-1	TRBJ1-5	CSVQRDSNQPQHF	TGCAGCGTACAGAGGGATAGCAATCAGCCCCAGCATTTT
TRBD1	-	TRBV28	TRBJ2-2	CASSFNRGVTGELFF	TGTGCCAGCAGTTTTAACAGGGGGGTCACCGGGGAGCTGTTTTTT
TRBD1	-	TRBV4-2	TRBJ1-5	CASSQVGVQGASQPQHF	TGTGCCAGCAGCCAAGTCGGCGTCCAGGGGGCTAGTCAGCCCCAGCATTTT
-	-	TRBV11-2	TRBJ2-7	CASRIAGARYEQYF	TGTGCCAGCAGAATTGCAGGGGCGCGGTACGAGCAGTACTTC
-	-	TRBV19	TRBJ2-5	CASSGDNGETQYF	TGTGCCAGTAGTGGCGACAATGGAGAGACCCAGTACTTC
-	once	TRBV23-1	TRBJ1-2	CAGSTLTYGYTF	TGCGCCGGCTCCACTTTGACTTATGGCTACACCTTC
-	-	TRBV11-3	TRBJ1-2	CASSLSPENYGYTF	TGTGCCAGCAGCCTGTCCCCGGAGAACTATGGCTACACCTTC
-	-	TRBV19	TRBJ1-5	CASSKRQVGNQPQHF	TGTGCCAGTAGTAAACGACAGGTGGGCAATCAGCCCCAGCATTTT
-	-	TRBV30	TRBJ1-2	CAWSRTGLKGGYTF	TGTGCCTGGAGCCGGACTGGACTCAAGGGTGGCTACACCTTC
TRBD2	-	TRBV7-8	TRBJ2-7	CASSPRLAGGSEQYF	TGTGCCAGCAGCCCAAGGCTAGCGGGGGGCTCCGAGCAGTACTTC
TRBD1	-	TRBV30	TRBJ1-6	CAWSGGGGGFDSPLHF	TGTGCCTGGAGCGGCGGAGGAGGGGGCTTTGATTCACCCCTCCACTTT
TRBD2	-	TRBV19	TRBJ2-7	CASRGGSGSSYEQYF	TGTGCCAGTCGAGGGGGTAGCGGGAGCTCCTACGAGCAGTACTTC
TRBD2	once	TRBV30	TRBJ2-2	CARSSGENTGELFF	TGTGCCCGCTCTAGCGGGGAGAACACCGGGGAGCTGTTTTTT